These 12 T cell receptor beta chains originate from one sample sequenced in a study of identical twins. TCRdb re-analysed the 5' RACE reads in MiXCR, keeping a single row per CDR3 protein. The data show approximately 470,000 distinct CDR3 sequences, 14% seen once. These data were also filed under a second study, of yellow fever vaccine responses in identical twins.

Sequenced: CD4+ T cells sorted from blood. The source of these receptors is a woman aged 18-29 years in good health.

The CDR3 coding sequence is TGTGCCAGCAGCTTGGGGGGGACAGTGGGCGATGAGCAGTTCTTC. Its translation is CASSLGGTVGDEQFF. V gene TRBV7-9 combines with J gene TRBJ2-1; possibly TRBD1 or TRBD2 for D (7 bases each). CDR3 length: 15 residues. Trimming left V 3 bases short and J 8 bases short, with 17 bases between. Germline CDR1 SEHNR, CDR2 FQNEAQ (reference sequence).

V is TRBV18 and J is TRBJ2-3; TRBD2 aligns across 8 bases. The CDR3 sequence is 13 residues long. With 5 bases clipped from V and 6 bases from J, the junction kept 4 bases outside the gene matches. Germline CDR1 is KGHSH and CDR2 is LQKENI. The CDR3 protein is CASSSSSGDTQYF. CDR3 DNA: TGTGCCAGCTCAAGTTCTAGCGGGGATACGCAGTATTTT. The full variable domain, with the rest looked up from reference TRBV18 and TRBJ2-3, is NAGVMQNPRHLVRRRGQEARLRCSPMKGHSHVYWYRQLPEEGLKFMVYLQKENIIDESGMPKERFSAEFPKEGPSILRIQQVVRGDSAAYFCASSSSSGDTQYFGPGTRLTVL.

This clonotype turned up a few times. The V and J genes are TRBV11-2 and TRBJ2-1; D not resolved. V was trimmed by 1 base and J by 4 bases, leaving 14 bases between them. This CDR3 is 16 amino acids long. The germline gives CDR1 SGHAT, CDR2 FQNNGV. CDR3 sequence: CASSLGVGSSYNEQFF. CDR3 nucleotides: TGTGCCAGCAGCTTAGGGGTGGGATCCAGTTACAATGAGCAGTTCTTC.

This clonotype was seen a few times. The chain employs TRBV6-2 or TRBV6-3 and TRBJ2-1; D ambiguous. This CDR3 region has 15 residues. Germline CDR1 reads MNHEY; CDR2 reads SVGEGT. V lost 6 bases to trimming and J lost 0 bases, with 12 bases between them. CDR3 region: CASRNSKSSYNEQFF. CDR3 DNA sequence: TGTGCCAGCAGAAATTCAAAAAGCTCCTACAATGAGCAGTTCTTC.

This clonotype appeared a few times. The chain has TRBV11-3 and TRBJ2-1; D ambiguous. Germline-derived CDR1 and CDR2 are SGHNT and YENEEA. This CDR3 has 15 residues. The V and J ends lost 5 bases and 0 bases respectively, with 11 bases between them. The CDR3 coding sequence is TGTGCCAGCAGCCGATATACGAGCTCCTACAATGAGCAGTTCTTC. Protein: CASSRYTSSYNEQFF. Supplemented by reference TRBV11-3 and TRBJ2-1, the full variable domain reads EAGVVQSPRYKIIEKKQPVAFWCNPISGHNTLYWYLQNLGQGPELLIRYENEEAVDDSQLPKDRFSAERLKGVDSTLKIQPAELGDSAVYLCASSRYTSSYNEQFFGPGTRLTVL.

As regards this clonotype: The germline gene is not matched at one end of the junction; a read error may be the cause. The DNA for the CDR3 is TGTGCCATCAGTGGCACTAGCGGCGCGAACATCGGGGAGCTGTTTTTT. Residues: CAISGTSGANIGELFF. The chain links TRBV10-3 to TRBJ2-2; TRBD2 matches 8 bases. The CDR3 runs 16 residues. Per germline, CDR1 ENHRY and CDR2 SYGVKD.

The chain uses TRBV25-1 and TRBJ1-4; the D is unclear. The V gene lost 1 base and the J gene lost 8 bases, with 14 bases spanning the gap. The CDR3 runs 15 residues. Germline lookup yields CDR1 MGHDK and CDR2 SYGVNS. CDR3 protein: CASSELGTGSEKLFF. The DNA of the CDR3 is TGTGCCAGCAGTGAATTAGGCACGGGAAGCGAAAAACTGTTTTTT.

This clonotype was observed a few times. The chain carries TRBV5-1 and TRBJ2-5; D ambiguous. The length of the CDR3 is 15 residues. Germline CDR1 reads SGHRS; CDR2 reads YFSETQ. Deletions cut 0 bases from V and 5 bases from J, with 14 bases between. CDR3 amino acids: CASSLGHPAGETQYF. As DNA, the CDR3 is TGCGCCAGCAGCTTGGGGCACCCTGCTGGGGAGACCCAGTACTTC. The full variable domain, with the rest looked up from reference TRBV5-1 and TRBJ2-5, is KAGVTQTPRYLIKTRGQQVTLSCSPISGHRSVSWYQQTPGQGLQFLFEYFSETQRNKGNFPGRFSGRQFSNSRSEMNVSTLELGDSALYLCASSLGHPAGETQYFGPGTRLLVL.

V usage is TRBV14 and J usage is TRBJ2-3; 10 positions agree with TRBD2. CDR1 is SGHDN, CDR2 FVKESK, per germline. The CDR3 extends over 16 amino acids. J gave up 0 bases and V 4 bases, and 4 bases lay outside the gene matches. CDR3 sequence reads: CASSRGTSVSTDTQYF. Written as DNA, the CDR3 is TGTGCCAGCAGCCGGGGGACTAGCGTTAGCACAGATACGCAGTATTTT.

This chain joins TRBV12-3 or TRBV12-4 and TRBJ2-7; 8 bases map to TRBD1. CDR3 length: 13 amino acids. The V segment lost 7 bases and the J segment 2 bases; nucleotides outside the gene matches: 4. CDR3 in amino acids: CASTRTGTYEQYF. CDR3 bases: TGTGCCAGCACGAGGACAGGGACCTACGAGCAGTACTTC.

This clonotype came up a few times. The rearrangement links TRBV6-1 to TRBJ2-7; TRBD2 matches at 7 bases. The length of the CDR3 is 13 residues. Germline V gene data show CDR1 as MNHNS and CDR2 as SASEGT. The trim removed 10 bases at V and 7 bases at J, leaving 13 bases unmatched. This CDR3 is CATAGDGKKEQYF. DNA for the CDR3: TGTGCCACGGCGGGAGACGGAAAGAAAGAGCAGTACTTC.

This clonotype occurred many times. The rearrangement links TRBV6-2 or TRBV6-3 to TRBJ2-7; D gene ambiguous. The CDR3 loop spans 11 amino acids. The V gene lost 2 bases and the J gene lost 4 bases, with 3 bases spanning the gap. Germline lookup yields CDR1 MNHEY and CDR2 SVGEGT. Here the CDR3 DNA reads TGTGCCAGCAGTTACCTATACGAGCAGTACTTC. Encoded protein: CASSYLYEQYF.